The TCR beta chain under discussion was sequenced for a study of T cell clones after liver transplantation. The data were produced by immunoSEQ multiplex PCR, yet TCRdb's version contains in-frame clones alone and is incomplete. The sample has roughly 56,000 clones, over 55% seen once; the top ten hold 9.9%. The CDR3 has 17 residues. The germline V gene encodes CDR1 SGHKS and CDR2 YYEKEE (reference sequence). The ends were cut back, 0 bases at V and 1 base at J, with 14 bases in the middle. This clone appeared a single time. The rearrangement links TRBV5-5 to TRBJ1-5; D is unresolved. The clonotype originates from a human patient who received a liver transplant. Part of the T cells may come from the graft donor. The sample was CD4+ T cells from blood, taken approximately 54 months after liver transplant. The DNA for the CDR3 is TGTGCCAGCAGCTTGGGCTATATGGGGTCGAGCAATCAGCCCCAGCATTTT. Protein sequence: CASSLGYMGSSNQPQHF.